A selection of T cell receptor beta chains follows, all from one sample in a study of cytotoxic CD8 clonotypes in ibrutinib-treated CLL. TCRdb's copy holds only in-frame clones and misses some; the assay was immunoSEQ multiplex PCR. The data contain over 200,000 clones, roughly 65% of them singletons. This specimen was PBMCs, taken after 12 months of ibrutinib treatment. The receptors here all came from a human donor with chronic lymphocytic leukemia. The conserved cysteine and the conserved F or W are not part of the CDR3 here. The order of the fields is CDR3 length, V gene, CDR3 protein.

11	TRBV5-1	ASSFGTEESST
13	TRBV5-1	ASSRGDSGANVLT
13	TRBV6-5	ASSRVRTENTEAF
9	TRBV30	AWSETLALH
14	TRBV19	ASSPTLGTVNTEAF
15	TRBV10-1	ASSAGLAGGSTDTQY
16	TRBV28	ASSLPALSTSGANVLT
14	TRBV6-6	ASSYRGTGTAGPQH
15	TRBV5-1	ASSLDGGWATNEKLF
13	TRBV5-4	ASSLFASGTDTQY
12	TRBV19	ASSTDRQNTEAF
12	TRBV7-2	ASSLSGSNYEQY
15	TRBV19	ASHKAQGADSNQPQH
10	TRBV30	AWSLGTGTIY
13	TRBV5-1	ASSHEGGEGETQY
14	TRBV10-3	AISESGRSINEKLF
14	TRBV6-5	ASSYSGTGASQPQH
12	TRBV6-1	ASSVLQGSEKLF
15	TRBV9	ASSVSGTSSRTGELF
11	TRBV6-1	ASSDGQGYEQY
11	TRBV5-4	ASSVQGTNEQF
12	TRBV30	AWSMTSGAYEQY
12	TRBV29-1	SVTWTVASEKLF
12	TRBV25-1	ASGDRGRTDTQY
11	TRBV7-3	ASSFTNTAEAF
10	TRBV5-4	ASRVGGETQY